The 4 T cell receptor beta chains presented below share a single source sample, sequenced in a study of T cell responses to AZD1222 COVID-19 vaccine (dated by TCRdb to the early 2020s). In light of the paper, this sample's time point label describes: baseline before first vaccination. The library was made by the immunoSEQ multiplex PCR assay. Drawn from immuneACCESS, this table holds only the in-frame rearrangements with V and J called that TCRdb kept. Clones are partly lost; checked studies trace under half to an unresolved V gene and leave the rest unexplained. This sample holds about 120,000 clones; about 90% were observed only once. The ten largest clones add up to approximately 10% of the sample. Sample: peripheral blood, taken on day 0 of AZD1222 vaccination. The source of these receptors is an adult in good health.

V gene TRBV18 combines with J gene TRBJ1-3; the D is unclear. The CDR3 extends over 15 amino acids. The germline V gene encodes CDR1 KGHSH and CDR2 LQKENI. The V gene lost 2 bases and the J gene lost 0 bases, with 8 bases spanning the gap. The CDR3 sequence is CASSPNDPSGNTIYF. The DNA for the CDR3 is TGTGCCAGCTCACCAAACGATCCCTCTGGAAACACCATATATTTT.

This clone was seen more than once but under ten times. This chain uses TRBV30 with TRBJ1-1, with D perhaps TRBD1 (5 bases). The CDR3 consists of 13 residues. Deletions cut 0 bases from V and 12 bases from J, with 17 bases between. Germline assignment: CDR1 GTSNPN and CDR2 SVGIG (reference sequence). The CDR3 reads CAWSVGQGFEPFF. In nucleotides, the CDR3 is TGTGCCTGGAGTGTGGGGCAGGGTTTCGAACCTTTCTTT.

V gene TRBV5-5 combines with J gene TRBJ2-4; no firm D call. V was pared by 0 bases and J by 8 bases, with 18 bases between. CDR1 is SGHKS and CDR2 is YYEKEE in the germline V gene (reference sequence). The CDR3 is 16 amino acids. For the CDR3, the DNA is TGTGCCAGCAGCTTGGGGAAAGTCCTTAATAAGGACATTCAGTACTTC. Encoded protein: CASSLGKVLNKDIQYF.

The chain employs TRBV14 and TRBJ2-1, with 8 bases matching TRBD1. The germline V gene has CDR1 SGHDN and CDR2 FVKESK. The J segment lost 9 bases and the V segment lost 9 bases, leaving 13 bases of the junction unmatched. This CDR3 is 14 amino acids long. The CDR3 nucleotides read TGTGCCAGTCCTAACAGGGGGGACCAAGGTGAGCAGTTCTTC. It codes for CASPNRGDQGEQFF.